This TCR beta chain is from a study of blood T cell repertoires in COVID-19. Study-wide background: Whether acute or convalescent, the COVID-19 samples came from the United States, Italy and Spain. Nucleic acid was either cDNA or gDNA, and it came from T cells, B-cell-depleted T cells, or PBMCs.

With respect to this clone: Other DNA variants within this sample encode the same CDR3.

The CDR3 loop spans 15 amino acids. V was trimmed by 3 bases and J by 2 bases, leaving 11 bases between them. CDR1 and CDR2 from the germline V gene are KGHDR and SFDVKD. Original processing methods: From reference gene primer amplification, estimates of nucleated cell counts were derived. Produced via immunoSEQ multiplex PCR; TCRdb's table is partial and in-frame only. Clone size and V and J calls were adopted from that table, with D and trimming inferred from the DNA. The sample consists of about 340,000 clones, about 83% of them appearing once. The TCR comes from a man in his thirties or forties with active or convalescent COVID-19. V and J are TRBV24-1 and TRBJ2-3; D might be TRBD2 (7 bases). The sequenced sample consisted of peripheral blood. CDR3 DNA sequence: TGTGCCACCAGTGATGGGAGGGGGGTCACAGATACGCAGTATTTT. It is translated as CATSDGRGVTDTQYF.